The clone carrying this T cell receptor (beta chain) was found a few times. The data are from a study of blood T cells in healthy people across ages. The germline V gene encodes CDR1 MNHNY and CDR2 SVGAGI (reference sequence). V lost 5 bases, J lost 4 bases, and 7 bases stayed unmatched. This CDR3 is 14 amino acids long. Combining a sample-barcoded 5' primer with a J-beta primer mix, a second PCR ran for 7 to 11 cycles. TCRdb re-analysed the 5' RACE reads in MiXCR, keeping a single row per CDR3 protein. The data contain fewer than 800,000 distinct CDR3 sequences, about a third of them singletons. Sequencing input: blood. The chain is built from TRBV6-6 and TRBJ1-2; TRBD1 matches 7 bases. The source is a woman of 80 years or more in good health. CDR3 sequence: CASSHGTASYGYTF. The DNA for the CDR3 is TGTGCCAGCAGTCACGGGACAGCCAGCTATGGCTACACCTTC.